This TCR beta chain stems from a study of low-dose radiotherapy and immunotherapy resistance in tumors. Study summary: Every 2 weeks, cohort 1 got 0.5 Gy, reaching 6.5 Gy to the planning target volume. Participants were given intravenous cyclophosphamide 200 mg/m2 every two weeks, one day before radiation and immunotherapy. The regimen for patients comprised intravenous nivolumab 240 mg every two weeks plus intravenous ipilimumab 1 mg/kg every six weeks.

TRAV- and TRBV-specific primers, spanning alpha and beta chains, primed first-strand cDNA. Amplification of TCRs used a constant-region primer and V-primer adapter for about 21 PCR cycles. TCRdb itself ran the reads through MiXCR, one entry per CDR3 protein. This table holds under 15,000 distinct CDR3 sequences, 76% found once. Donors were given nivolumab, ipilimumab, aspirin, low-dose cyclophosphamide and low-dose radiotherapy. Germline CDR1 reads LGHDT; CDR2 reads YNNKEL (reference sequence). J was trimmed by 1 base and V by 8 bases; bases with no gene match: 1. The CDR3 length is 14 residues. V is TRBV3-1 and J is TRBJ2-5; TRBD2 agrees at 13 bases. This receptor was taken from a human donor with advanced metastatic prostate, ovarian, gallbladder or colorectal cancer (not recorded which). This table probably holds off-target reads from a library built for another chain. The CDR3 loop is CASGTSGAQETQYF. DNA for the CDR3: TGTGCCAGCGGGACTAGCGGGGCCCAAGAGACCCAGTACTTC.